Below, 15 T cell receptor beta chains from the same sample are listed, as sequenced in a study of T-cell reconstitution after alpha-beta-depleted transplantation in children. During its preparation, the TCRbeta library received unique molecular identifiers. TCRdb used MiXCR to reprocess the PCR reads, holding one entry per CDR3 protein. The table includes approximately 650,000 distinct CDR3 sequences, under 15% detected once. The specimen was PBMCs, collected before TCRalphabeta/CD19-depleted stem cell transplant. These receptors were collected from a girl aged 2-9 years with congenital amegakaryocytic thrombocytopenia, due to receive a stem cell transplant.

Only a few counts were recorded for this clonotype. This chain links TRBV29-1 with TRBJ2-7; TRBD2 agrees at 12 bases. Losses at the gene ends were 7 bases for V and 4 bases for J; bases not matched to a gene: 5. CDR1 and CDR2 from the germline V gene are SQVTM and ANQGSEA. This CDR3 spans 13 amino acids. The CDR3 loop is CSGWTSGEYEQYF. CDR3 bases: TGCAGCGGGTGGACTAGCGGGGAGTACGAGCAGTACTTC.

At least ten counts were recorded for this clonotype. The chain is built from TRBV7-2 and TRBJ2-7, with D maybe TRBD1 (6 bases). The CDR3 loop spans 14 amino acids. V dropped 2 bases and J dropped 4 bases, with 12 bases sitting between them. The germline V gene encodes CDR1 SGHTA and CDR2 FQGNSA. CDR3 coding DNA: TGTGCCAGCAGCTTAAACCCAGGGGTATACGAGCAGTACTTC. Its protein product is CASSLNPGVYEQYF.

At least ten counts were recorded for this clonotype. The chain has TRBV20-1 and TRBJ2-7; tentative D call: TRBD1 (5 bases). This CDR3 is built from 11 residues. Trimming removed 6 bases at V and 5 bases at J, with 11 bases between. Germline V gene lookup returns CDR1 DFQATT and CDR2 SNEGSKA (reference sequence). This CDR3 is CSAQVVHEQYF. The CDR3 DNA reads TGCAGTGCACAGGTTGTCCACGAGCAGTACTTC.

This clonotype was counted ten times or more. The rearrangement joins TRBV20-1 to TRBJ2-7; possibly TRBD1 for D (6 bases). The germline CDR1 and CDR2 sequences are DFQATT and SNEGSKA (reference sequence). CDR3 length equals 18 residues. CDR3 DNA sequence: TGCAGCGTAGGCGGGTTAAGCGCGACGACAGGTTCTAGATACGAGCAGTACTTC. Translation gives CSVGGLSATTGSRYEQYF.

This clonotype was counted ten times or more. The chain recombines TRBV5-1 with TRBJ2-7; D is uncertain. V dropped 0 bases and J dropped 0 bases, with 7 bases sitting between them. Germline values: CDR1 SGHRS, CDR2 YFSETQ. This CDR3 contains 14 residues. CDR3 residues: CASSLELLSYEQYF. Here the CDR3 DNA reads TGCGCCAGCAGCTTGGAACTCCTCTCCTACGAGCAGTACTTC.

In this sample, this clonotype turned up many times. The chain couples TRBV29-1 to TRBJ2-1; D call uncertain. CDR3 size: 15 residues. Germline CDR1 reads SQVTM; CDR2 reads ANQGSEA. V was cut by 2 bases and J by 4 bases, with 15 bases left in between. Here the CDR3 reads CSVERPRNVYNEQFF. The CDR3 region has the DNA TGCAGCGTTGAAAGACCTCGGAATGTATACAATGAGCAGTTCTTC.

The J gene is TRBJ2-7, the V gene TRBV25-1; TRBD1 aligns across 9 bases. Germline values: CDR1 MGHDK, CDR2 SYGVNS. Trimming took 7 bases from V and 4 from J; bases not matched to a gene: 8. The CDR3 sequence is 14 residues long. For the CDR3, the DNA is TGTGCCAGCACGGAGGACAGGGGTAGTTACGAGCAGTACTTC. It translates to CASTEDRGSYEQYF.

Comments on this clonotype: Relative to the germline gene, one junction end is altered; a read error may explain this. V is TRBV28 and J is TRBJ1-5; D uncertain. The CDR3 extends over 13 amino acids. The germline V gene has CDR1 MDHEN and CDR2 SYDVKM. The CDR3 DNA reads TGTGCCAGCACTTCGGGTGGGAATCAGCCCCAGCGTTTT. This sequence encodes CASTSGGNQPQRF.

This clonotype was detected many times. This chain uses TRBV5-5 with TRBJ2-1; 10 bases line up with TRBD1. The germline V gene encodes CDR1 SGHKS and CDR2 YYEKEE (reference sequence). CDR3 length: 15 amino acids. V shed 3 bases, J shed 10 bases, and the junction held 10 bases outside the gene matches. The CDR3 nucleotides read TGTGCCAGCAGCTCTTTGGACAGGGGGTTTTGGGAGCAGTTCTTC. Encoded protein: CASSSLDRGFWEQFF.

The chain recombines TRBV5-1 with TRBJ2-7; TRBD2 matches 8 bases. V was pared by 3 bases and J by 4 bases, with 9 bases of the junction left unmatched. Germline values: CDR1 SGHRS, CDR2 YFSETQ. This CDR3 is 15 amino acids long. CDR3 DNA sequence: TGCGCCAGCAGCTCTCGATCGACTAGCGAGTACGAGCAGTACTTC. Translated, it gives CASSSRSTSEYEQYF.

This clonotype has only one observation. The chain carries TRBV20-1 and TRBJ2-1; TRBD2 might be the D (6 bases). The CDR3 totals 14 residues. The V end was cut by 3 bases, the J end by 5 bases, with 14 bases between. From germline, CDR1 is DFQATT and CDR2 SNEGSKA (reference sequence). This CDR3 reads CSASYSGINNEQFF. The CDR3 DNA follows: TGCAGTGCTAGTTATAGCGGAATAAACAATGAGCAGTTCTTC.

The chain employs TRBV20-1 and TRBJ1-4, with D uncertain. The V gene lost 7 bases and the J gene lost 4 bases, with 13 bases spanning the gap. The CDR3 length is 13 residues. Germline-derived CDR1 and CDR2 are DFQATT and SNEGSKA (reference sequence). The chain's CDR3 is CSGFGPINEKLFF. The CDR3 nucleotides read TGCAGTGGATTCGGGCCGATTAATGAAAAACTGTTTTTT.

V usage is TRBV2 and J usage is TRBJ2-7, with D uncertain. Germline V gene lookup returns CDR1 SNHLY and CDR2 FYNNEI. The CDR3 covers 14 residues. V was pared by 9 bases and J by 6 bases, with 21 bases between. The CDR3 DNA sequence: TGTGCCAGAGGCTTAGGGCGCCGAGCCTCCGAGCAGTACTTC. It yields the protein CARGLGRRASEQYF.

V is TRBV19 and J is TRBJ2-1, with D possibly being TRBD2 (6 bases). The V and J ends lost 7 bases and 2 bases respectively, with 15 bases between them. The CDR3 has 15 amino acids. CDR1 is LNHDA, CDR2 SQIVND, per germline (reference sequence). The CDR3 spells CASTGEEKPYNEQFF. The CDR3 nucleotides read TGTGCCAGTACCGGGGAGGAGAAACCCTACAATGAGCAGTTCTTC. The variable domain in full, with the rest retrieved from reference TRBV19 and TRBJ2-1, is DGGITQSPKYLFRKEGQNVTLSCEQNLNHDAMYWYRQDPGQGLRLIYYSQIVNDFQKGDIAEGYSVSREKKESFPLTVTSAQKNPTAFYLCASTGEEKPYNEQFFGPGTRLTVL.

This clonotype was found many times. The CDR3 DNA follows: TGTGCCAGCACCTTACAGCGGGGGGGTGTTCAGCCCCAGCATTTT. Residues: CASTLQRGGVQPQHF. The rearrangement links TRBV6-1 to TRBJ1-5; possible D gene TRBD1, 5 bases. With 7 bases removed from V and 6 bases from J, the gap between germline ends came to 19 bases. Germline-derived CDR1 and CDR2 are MNHNS and SASEGT. This CDR3 is 15 amino acids long.